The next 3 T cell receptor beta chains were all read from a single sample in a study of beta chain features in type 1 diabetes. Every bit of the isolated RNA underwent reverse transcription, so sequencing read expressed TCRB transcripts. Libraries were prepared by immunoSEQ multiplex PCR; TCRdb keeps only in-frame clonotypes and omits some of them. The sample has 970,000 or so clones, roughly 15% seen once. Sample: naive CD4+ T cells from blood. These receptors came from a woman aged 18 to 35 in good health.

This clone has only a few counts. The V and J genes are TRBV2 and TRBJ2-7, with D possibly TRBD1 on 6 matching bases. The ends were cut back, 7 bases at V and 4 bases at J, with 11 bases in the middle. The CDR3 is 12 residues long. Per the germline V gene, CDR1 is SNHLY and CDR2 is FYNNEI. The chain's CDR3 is CASIEQGYEQYF. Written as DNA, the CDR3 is TGTGCCAGCATCGAACAGGGTTACGAGCAGTACTTC.

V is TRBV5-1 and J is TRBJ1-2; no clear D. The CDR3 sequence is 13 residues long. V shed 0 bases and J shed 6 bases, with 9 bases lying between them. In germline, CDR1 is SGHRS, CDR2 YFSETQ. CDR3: CASSLGNGDGYTF. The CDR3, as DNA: TGCGCCAGCAGCTTGGGCAATGGGGATGGCTACACCTTC.

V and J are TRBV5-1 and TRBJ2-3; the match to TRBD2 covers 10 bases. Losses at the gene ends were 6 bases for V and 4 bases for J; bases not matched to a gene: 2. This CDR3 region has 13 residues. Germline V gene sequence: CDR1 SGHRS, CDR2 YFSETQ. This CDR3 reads CASTLAGADTQYF. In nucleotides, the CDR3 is TGCGCCAGCACCCTAGCGGGAGCAGATACGCAGTATTTT.